This T cell receptor (beta chain) is from a study of glioma-infiltrating T cells after dendritic cell vaccination. Study-level points and caveats: Few patients contributed both blood and tumor specimens.

Specified time point: after dendritic cell vaccination, including at tumor progression/relapse. In germline, CDR1 is MNHNS, CDR2 SASEGT. The CDR3 totals 19 residues. The V gene lost 2 bases and the J gene lost 2 bases, with 22 bases spanning the gap. The assay was immunoSEQ multiplex PCR, and TCRdb's table has in-frame clones only and misses some. The table records approximately 50,000 clones, 89% of them present only once. About this clone itself: Its cognate antigen is unknown.

V and J are TRBV6-1 and TRBJ1-5, with D maybe TRBD1 (6 bases). The source material was blood, sampled after dendritic cell vaccination. This receptor was taken from a human donor with glioblastoma. The DNA for the CDR3 is TGTGCCAGCAGTGAATCTCTACAGGGAATAGTTGAGGGCAATCAGCCCCAGCATTTT. As protein: CASSESLQGIVEGNQPQHF.